A selection of T cell receptor beta chains follows, all from one sample in a study of control samples from healthy donors and cancer patients. Only in-frame clones appear in the TCRdb table, and some are missing; sequencing was by immunoSEQ multiplex PCR. The sample shows some 130,000 clones, over 75% of them seen only once. Sequenced sample: blood. These receptors were taken from a man aged 35-49 years in good health. Each CDR3 is given with its conserved first and last residue. Fields, in order: clone size, J gene, D gene, V gene, CDR3 protein, CDR3 DNA. D genes are given only for firm matches. Only some rows state a clone size, as once, few, many or a class for expanded clones.

clone size: .; J gene: TRBJ2-3; D gene: .; V gene: TRBV7-3; CDR3 protein: CASSYYKKEDTQYF; CDR3 DNA: TGTGCCAGCAGCTACTACAAGAAAGAGGATACGCAGTATTTT
clone size: .; J gene: TRBJ1-2; D gene: .; V gene: TRBV10-1; CDR3 protein: CASSESGTTGSYTF; CDR3 DNA: TGCGCCAGCAGTGAGTCCGGGACAACTGGGAGCTACACCTTC
clone size: .; J gene: TRBJ2-7; D gene: .; V gene: TRBV5-6; CDR3 protein: CASRTTDGGLYEQYF; CDR3 DNA: TGTGCCAGCAGAACCACAGACGGGGGCCTCTACGAGCAGTACTTC
clone size: .; J gene: TRBJ2-7; D gene: TRBD1; V gene: TRBV27; CDR3 protein: CASSLAAGTGRYEQYF; CDR3 DNA: TGTGCCAGCAGTTTAGCCGCCGGGACAGGTCGATACGAGCAGTACTTC
clone size: .; J gene: TRBJ2-5; D gene: .; V gene: TRBV5-4; CDR3 protein: CASSLARGSGETQYF; CDR3 DNA: TGTGCCAGCAGCTTGGCCCGAGGTAGCGGAGAGACCCAGTACTTC
clone size: .; J gene: TRBJ1-5; D gene: .; V gene: TRBV2; CDR3 protein: CASSVFANQPQHF; CDR3 DNA: TGTGCCAGCAGTGTATTTGCCAATCAGCCCCAGCATTTT
clone size: .; J gene: TRBJ2-4; D gene: .; V gene: TRBV11-2; CDR3 protein: CASTRFGGSHDF; CDR3 DNA: TGTGCCAGCACCCGGTTTGGGGGCAGCCACGACTTC
clone size: once; J gene: TRBJ2-7; D gene: TRBD1; V gene: TRBV5-1; CDR3 protein: CASSQGQGFSYEQYF; CDR3 DNA: TGCGCCAGCAGCCAGGGACAGGGTTTCTCCTACGAGCAGTACTTC
clone size: .; J gene: TRBJ1-1; D gene: .; V gene: TRBV12-3/TRBV12-4; CDR3 protein: CASSFAYGEAFF; CDR3 DNA: TGTGCCAGCAGTTTCGCTTATGGTGAAGCTTTCTTT
clone size: .; J gene: TRBJ1-4; D gene: .; V gene: TRBV28; CDR3 protein: CASSFVHRDRVPATNEKLFF; CDR3 DNA: TGTGCCAGCAGTTTTGTTCATAGGGACCGGGTACCTGCAACTAATGAAAAACTGTTTTTT
clone size: .; J gene: TRBJ2-1; D gene: .; V gene: TRBV25-1; CDR3 protein: CASSQGQVNEQFF; CDR3 DNA: TGTGCCAGCAGTCAAGGGCAGGTGAATGAGCAGTTCTTC
clone size: .; J gene: TRBJ1-6; D gene: .; V gene: TRBV27; CDR3 protein: CASSLSSRQLSYNSPLHF; CDR3 DNA: TGTGCCAGCAGTTTATCCTCGAGACAACTCAGCTATAATTCACCCCTCCACTTT
clone size: .; J gene: TRBJ2-7; D gene: TRBD2; V gene: TRBV6-2/TRBV6-3; CDR3 protein: CASSGLAGGLDSYEQYF; CDR3 DNA: TGTGCCAGCAGTGGACTAGCGGGGGGCCTTGATTCCTACGAGCAGTACTTC
clone size: .; J gene: TRBJ2-2; D gene: .; V gene: TRBV29-1; CDR3 protein: CSVITANTGELFF; CDR3 DNA: TGCAGCGTTATAACGGCGAACACCGGGGAGCTGTTTTTT
clone size: .; J gene: TRBJ1-2; D gene: .; V gene: TRBV7-9; CDR3 protein: CASSLSGAYGYTF; CDR3 DNA: TGTGCCAGCAGCCTCTCAGGGGCCTATGGCTACACCTTC
clone size: once; J gene: TRBJ1-1; D gene: TRBD1; V gene: TRBV9; CDR3 protein: CASSVATGLGEAFF; CDR3 DNA: TGTGCCAGCAGCGTAGCGACAGGGTTGGGGGAAGCTTTCTTT
clone size: .; J gene: TRBJ1-6; D gene: .; V gene: TRBV30; CDR3 protein: CAWSVLSPLHF; CDR3 DNA: TGTGCCTGGAGTGTACTATCACCCCTCCACTTT
clone size: .; J gene: TRBJ2-2; D gene: .; V gene: TRBV19; CDR3 protein: CASTGGTKHGELFF; CDR3 DNA: TGTGCCAGTACCGGGGGGACAAAACACGGGGAGCTGTTTTTT
clone size: .; J gene: TRBJ1-2; D gene: .; V gene: TRBV24-1; CDR3 protein: CATSDRGRNYGYTF; CDR3 DNA: TGTGCCACCAGTGATCGCGGACGGAACTATGGCTACACCTTC
clone size: .; J gene: TRBJ1-1; D gene: .; V gene: TRBV19; CDR3 protein: CASSPQAGPREAFF; CDR3 DNA: TGTGCCAGTAGTCCTCAGGCTGGGCCCCGTGAAGCTTTCTTT
clone size: .; J gene: TRBJ1-5; D gene: .; V gene: TRBV4-1; CDR3 protein: CASSQDTGGRPQHF; CDR3 DNA: TGCGCCAGCAGCCAAGATACAGGCGGCCGACCCCAGCATTTT
clone size: once; J gene: TRBJ2-1; D gene: TRBD1; V gene: TRBV6-1; CDR3 protein: CASSGPGQGVRNEQFF; CDR3 DNA: TGTGCCAGCAGTGGACCGGGACAGGGGGTCCGCAATGAGCAGTTCTTC
clone size: few; J gene: TRBJ2-7; D gene: .; V gene: TRBV4-2; CDR3 protein: CASSQARAGSYEQYF; CDR3 DNA: TGTGCCAGCAGCCAAGCGCGGGCAGGGAGCTACGAGCAGTACTTC
clone size: .; J gene: TRBJ2-1; D gene: .; V gene: TRBV15; CDR3 protein: CATSSGQLTYNEQFF; CDR3 DNA: TGTGCCACCAGCAGTGGGCAACTCACCTACAATGAGCAGTTCTTC
clone size: .; J gene: TRBJ2-7; D gene: .; V gene: TRBV7-8; CDR3 protein: CASSLAAQGSEQYF; CDR3 DNA: TGTGCCAGCAGCTTAGCGGCGCAGGGCTCCGAGCAGTACTTC
clone size: .; J gene: TRBJ2-5; D gene: TRBD2; V gene: TRBV6-5; CDR3 protein: CASTVFGGVGETQYF; CDR3 DNA: TGTGCCAGCACCGTCTTCGGGGGGGTTGGGGAGACCCAGTACTTC
clone size: .; J gene: TRBJ2-7; D gene: .; V gene: TRBV5-1; CDR3 protein: CASSWGYEQYF; CDR3 DNA: TGCGCCAGCAGTTGGGGATACGAGCAGTACTTC
clone size: once; J gene: TRBJ1-6; D gene: .; V gene: TRBV19; CDR3 protein: CASGQISSPLHF; CDR3 DNA: TGTGCCAGCGGACAGATTTCTTCACCCCTCCACTTT
clone size: .; J gene: TRBJ2-1; D gene: TRBD2; V gene: TRBV24-1; CDR3 protein: CATSPRGGQYEQFF; CDR3 DNA: TGTGCCACCAGTCCGCGGGGGGGGCAGTATGAGCAGTTCTTC
clone size: .; J gene: TRBJ1-2; D gene: .; V gene: TRBV5-1; CDR3 protein: CASSLESHTYGYTF; CDR3 DNA: TGCGCCAGCAGCTTGGAAAGTCACACCTATGGCTACACCTTC